The rows below give T cell receptor beta chains drawn from one sample of a study of T cells expressing NK-cell markers. No DNA is given; TCRdb re-called the 5' RACE reads and lists each CDR3 protein once. This sample's table reports fewer than 300,000 distinct CDR3 sequences. Material: blood T cells: a sorted CD56 or NKG2C T cell subset, CD4+ or CD8+ T cells, or bulk PBMC T cells (not recorded which). The source is a woman between 18 and 70 years old in good health. Each CDR3 is given with its conserved first and last residue.

J gene: TRBJ2-5
V gene: TRBV9
CDR3 length: 15
CDR3 protein: CASSGLMGQQETQYF

J gene: TRBJ2-2
V gene: TRBV7-2
CDR3 length: 15
CDR3 protein: CASSLAVGNTGELFF

J gene: TRBJ1-2
V gene: TRBV7-9
CDR3 length: 15
CDR3 protein: CASSLERTVSYGYTF

J gene: TRBJ2-1
V gene: TRBV30
CDR3 length: 13
CDR3 protein: CAWSPNARGEQFF

J gene: TRBJ2-1
V gene: TRBV30
CDR3 length: 13
CDR3 protein: CALGILGVNEQFF

J gene: TRBJ2-3
V gene: TRBV4-2
CDR3 length: 16
CDR3 protein: CASSQPGTSLTDTQYF

J gene: TRBJ2-1
V gene: TRBV5-1
CDR3 length: 15
CDR3 protein: CASSLHREVSNEQFF

J gene: TRBJ2-7
V gene: TRBV5-1
CDR3 length: 15
CDR3 protein: CASTLGTGGIYEQYF

J gene: TRBJ1-5
V gene: TRBV20-1
CDR3 length: 13
CDR3 protein: CSAKVGNNQPQHF

J gene: TRBJ1-1
V gene: TRBV12-3/TRBV12-4
CDR3 length: 14
CDR3 protein: CASSLGGSSTEAFF

J gene: TRBJ2-2
V gene: TRBV12-5
CDR3 length: 15
CDR3 protein: CASGFVRGGTGELFF

J gene: TRBJ2-5
V gene: TRBV10-3
CDR3 length: 17
CDR3 protein: CAISDPTPGIFQETQYF

J gene: TRBJ2-2
V gene: TRBV6-2/TRBV6-3
CDR3 length: 12
CDR3 protein: CASSSSIGELFF

J gene: TRBJ2-3
V gene: TRBV6-4
CDR3 length: 15
CDR3 protein: CASGGRQGRTDTQYF

J gene: TRBJ2-2
V gene: TRBV12-3/TRBV12-4
CDR3 length: 14
CDR3 protein: CASRTRESGGELFF

J gene: TRBJ2-1
V gene: TRBV7-2
CDR3 length: 16
CDR3 protein: CASSWGRRSSYNEQFF

J gene: TRBJ1-1
V gene: TRBV5-6
CDR3 length: 13
CDR3 protein: CASSPGTATEAFF

J gene: TRBJ1-4
V gene: TRBV4-3
CDR3 length: 15
CDR3 protein: CASSQDEGPTPKLFF

J gene: TRBJ2-7
V gene: TRBV12-3/TRBV12-4
CDR3 length: 17
CDR3 protein: CASSLAAWGGDSYEQYF

J gene: TRBJ2-7
V gene: TRBV7-9
CDR3 length: 16
CDR3 protein: CASSTASAGASYEQYF

J gene: TRBJ2-7
V gene: TRBV20-1
CDR3 length: 16
CDR3 protein: CSARPHLAGGTYEQYF

J gene: TRBJ1-1
V gene: TRBV20-1
CDR3 length: 14
CDR3 protein: CSAILVWTNTEAFF